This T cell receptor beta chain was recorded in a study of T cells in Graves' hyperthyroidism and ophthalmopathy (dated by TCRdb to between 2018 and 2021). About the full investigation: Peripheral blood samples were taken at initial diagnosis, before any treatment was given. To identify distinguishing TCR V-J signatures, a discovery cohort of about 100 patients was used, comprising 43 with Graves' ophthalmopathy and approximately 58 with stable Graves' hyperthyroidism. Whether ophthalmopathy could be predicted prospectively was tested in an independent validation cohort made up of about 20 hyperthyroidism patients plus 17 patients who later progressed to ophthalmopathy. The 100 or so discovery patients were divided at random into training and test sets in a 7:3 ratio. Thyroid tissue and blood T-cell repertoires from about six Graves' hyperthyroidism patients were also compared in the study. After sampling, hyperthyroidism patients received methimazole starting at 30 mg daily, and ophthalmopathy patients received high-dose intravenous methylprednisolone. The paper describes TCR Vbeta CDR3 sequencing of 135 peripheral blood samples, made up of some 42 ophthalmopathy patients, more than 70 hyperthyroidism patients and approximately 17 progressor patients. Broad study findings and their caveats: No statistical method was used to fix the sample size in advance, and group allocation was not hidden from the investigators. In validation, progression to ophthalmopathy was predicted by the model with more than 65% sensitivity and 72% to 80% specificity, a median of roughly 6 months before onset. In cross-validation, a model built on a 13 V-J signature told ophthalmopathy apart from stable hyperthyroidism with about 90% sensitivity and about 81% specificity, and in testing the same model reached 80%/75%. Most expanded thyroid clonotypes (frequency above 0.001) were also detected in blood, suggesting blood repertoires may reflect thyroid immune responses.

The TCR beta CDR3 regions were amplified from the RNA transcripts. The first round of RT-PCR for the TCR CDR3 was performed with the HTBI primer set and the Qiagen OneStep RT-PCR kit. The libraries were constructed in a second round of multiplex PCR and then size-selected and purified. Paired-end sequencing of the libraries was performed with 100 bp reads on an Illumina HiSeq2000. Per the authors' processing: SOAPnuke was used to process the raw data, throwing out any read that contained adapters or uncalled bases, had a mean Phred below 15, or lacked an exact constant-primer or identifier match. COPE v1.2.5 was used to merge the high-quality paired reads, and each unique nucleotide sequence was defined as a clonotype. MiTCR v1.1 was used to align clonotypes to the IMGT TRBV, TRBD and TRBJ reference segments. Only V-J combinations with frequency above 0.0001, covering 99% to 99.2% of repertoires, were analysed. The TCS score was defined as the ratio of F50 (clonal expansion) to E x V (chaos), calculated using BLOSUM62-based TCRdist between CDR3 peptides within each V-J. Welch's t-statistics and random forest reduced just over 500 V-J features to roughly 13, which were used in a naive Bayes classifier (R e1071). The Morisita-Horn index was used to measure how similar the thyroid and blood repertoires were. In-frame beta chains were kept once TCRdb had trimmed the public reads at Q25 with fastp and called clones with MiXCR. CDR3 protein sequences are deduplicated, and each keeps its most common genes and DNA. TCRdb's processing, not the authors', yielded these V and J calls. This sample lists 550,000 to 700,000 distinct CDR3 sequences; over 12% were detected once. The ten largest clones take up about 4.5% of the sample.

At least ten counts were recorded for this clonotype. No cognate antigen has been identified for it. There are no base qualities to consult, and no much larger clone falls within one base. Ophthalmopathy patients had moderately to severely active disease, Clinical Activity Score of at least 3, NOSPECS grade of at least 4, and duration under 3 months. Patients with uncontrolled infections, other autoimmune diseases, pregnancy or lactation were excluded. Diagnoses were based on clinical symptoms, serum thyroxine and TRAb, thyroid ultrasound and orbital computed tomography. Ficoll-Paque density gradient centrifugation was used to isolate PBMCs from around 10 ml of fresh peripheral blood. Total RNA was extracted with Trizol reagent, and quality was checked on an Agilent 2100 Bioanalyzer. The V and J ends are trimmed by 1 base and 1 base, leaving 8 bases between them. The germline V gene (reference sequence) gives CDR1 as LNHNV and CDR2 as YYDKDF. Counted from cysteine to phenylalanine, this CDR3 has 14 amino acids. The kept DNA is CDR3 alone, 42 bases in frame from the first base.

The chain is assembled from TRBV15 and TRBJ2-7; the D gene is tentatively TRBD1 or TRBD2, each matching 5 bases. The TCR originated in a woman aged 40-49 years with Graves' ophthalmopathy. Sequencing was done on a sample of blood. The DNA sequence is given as TGTGCCACCAGCAGAGGAGGGGCTTCCTACGAGCAGTACTTC. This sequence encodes CATSRGGASYEQYF.